Shown below are 28 T cell receptor beta chains from a single sample sequenced in a study of T cell responses to AZD1222 COVID-19 vaccine. The method was immunoSEQ multiplex PCR; TCRdb's version includes in-frame clones alone and lacks a portion of them. The data contain around 100,000 clones, roughly 86% of them singletons. The sequences come from peripheral blood, collected on day 0 of MenACWY control vaccination. The receptor source for this set is an adult in good health.

This chain connects TRBV3-1 (or the pseudogene TRBV3-2) to TRBJ2-3; D remains unclear. The CDR3 extends over 13 amino acids. V dropped 3 bases and J dropped 4 bases, with 8 bases sitting between them. From germline, CDR1 is LGHDT and CDR2 YNNKEL (reference sequence). The CDR3 nucleotides read TGTGCCAGCAGCCATGGCCAAGCAGATACGCAGTATTTT. Protein: CASSHGQADTQYF.

The V call is TRBV6-1, the J call TRBJ2-7, with D possibly matching TRBD2 (6 bases). V was pared by 0 bases and J by 8 bases, with 17 bases between. Germline V gene data show CDR1 as MNHNS and CDR2 as SASEGT. The CDR3 consists of 15 residues. CDR3 DNA: TGTGCCAGCAGTGAAGCCTTATCGGGGGTGGCTAAGCAGTACTTC. It translates to CASSEALSGVAKQYF.

This clone was observed a few times. CDR3 in DNA: TGTGCCAGCATCACCCCCGGGGTGACTGAAGCTTTCTTT. The encoded protein is CASITPGVTEAFF. The V gene is TRBV6-5, the J gene TRBJ1-1; D gene uncertain. CDR1 is MNHEY and CDR2 is SVGAGI in the germline V gene. V dropped 7 bases and J dropped 5 bases, with 14 bases sitting between them. The CDR3 extends over 13 amino acids.

The rearrangement links TRBV28 to TRBJ2-1, with 9 bases that match TRBD1. The V gene's germline CDR1 is MDHEN and CDR2 SYDVKM. V lost 4 bases, J lost 9 bases, and 10 bases stayed unmatched. CDR3 size: 15 residues. CDR3 loop: CASSSSGTGLGEQFF. DNA for the CDR3: TGTGCCAGCAGTTCTTCCGGGACAGGGTTGGGTGAGCAGTTCTTC.

V and J are TRBV6-2 or TRBV6-3 and TRBJ2-7; no clear D. Looked up from germline, CDR1 is MNHEY and CDR2 is SVGEGT. Trimming left V 5 bases short and J 3 bases short, with 8 bases between. The CDR3 contains 12 residues. CDR3 nucleotides: TGTGCCAGCAGTCCCACGGGCTACGAGCAGTACTTC. This encodes CASSPTGYEQYF.

The chain carries TRBV4-1 and TRBJ1-1; 10 bases fit TRBD1. Germline trimming cut 0 bases from V and 1 base from J; bases unmatched to any gene: 5. The CDR3 is made up of 17 amino acids. From germline, CDR1 is MGHRA and CDR2 YSYEKL. The CDR3, as DNA: TGCGCCAGCAGCCAAGAGGGACAGGGGTTGCGGAACACTGAAGCTTTCTTT. Translation gives CASSQEGQGLRNTEAFF.

V and J are TRBV23-1 and TRBJ1-1; possibly TRBD1 for D (5 bases). TRBV23-1 is treated as an ORF (open reading frame) with a function not yet certain. The CDR3 is 18 residues long. V shed 0 bases and J shed 4 bases, with 21 bases lying between them. The chain's CDR3 is CASSQSASGRRMGTEAFF. The CDR3, as DNA: TGCGCCAGCAGTCAATCGGCGTCAGGGAGAAGGATGGGCACTGAAGCTTTCTTT.

The gene calls are TRBV9 and TRBJ2-1; D assignment may be TRBD1 or TRBD2 (6 bases each). V lost 4 bases and J lost 3, with 17 bases in between. The CDR3 runs to 16 residues. Looked up from germline, CDR1 is SGDLS and CDR2 is YYNGEE. The CDR3 region is CASSHHLEGGYNEQFF. The CDR3, as DNA: TGTGCCAGCAGCCACCACTTGGAGGGGGGCTACAATGAGCAGTTCTTC.

The chain recombines TRBV19 with TRBJ1-5; weak D call: TRBD1 (6 bases). The CDR3 has 14 amino acids. CDR1 is LNHDA and CDR2 is SQIVND in the germline V gene (reference sequence). Between the trimmed V and J ends, which lost 9 bases and 5 bases, there was a span of 17 bases. CDR3 region: CASVTGPLYQPQHF. DNA of the CDR3: TGTGCCAGCGTCACAGGGCCCCTTTATCAGCCCCAGCATTTT.

The chain has TRBV18 and TRBJ2-1; 9 bases are a match to TRBD2. The CDR3 extends over 19 amino acids. The V segment lost 4 bases and the J segment 3 bases; nucleotides outside the gene matches: 16. Per germline, CDR1 KGHSH and CDR2 LQKENI. Here the CDR3 reads CASSLRLLLAGVGYNEQFF. Written as DNA, the CDR3 is TGTGCCAGCTCACTCCGCTTACTTTTAGCGGGAGTGGGCTACAATGAGCAGTTCTTC.

The J gene is TRBJ2-7, the V gene TRBV28; maybe TRBD1 (7 bases). Germline V gene sequence: CDR1 MDHEN, CDR2 SYDVKM. V lost 5 bases, J lost 1 base, and 12 bases lay in between. CDR3 length: 14 residues. CDR3 nucleotide sequence: TGTGCCAGCAGTCAGGGGGGCGGATCCTACGAGCAGTACTTC. The encoded protein is CASSQGGGSYEQYF.

The chain links TRBV9 to TRBJ2-2, with D perhaps TRBD1 (5 bases). The CDR3 consists of 13 residues. Germline values: CDR1 SGDLS, CDR2 YYNGEE. The V end was cut by 2 bases, the J end by 3 bases, with 5 bases between. The DNA of the CDR3 is TGTGCCAGCAGCGTGACAGACACCGGGGAGCTGTTTTTT. As protein: CASSVTDTGELFF.

This clone appeared a single time. The chain is built from TRBV19 and TRBJ1-4; the match to TRBD1 covers 7 bases. The germline V gene has CDR1 LNHDA and CDR2 SQIVND (reference sequence). The CDR3 has 15 residues. Trimming took 5 bases from V and 0 from J; bases not matched to a gene: 3. CDR3 region: CASSQGVATNEKLFF. The CDR3 DNA reads as TGTGCCAGTAGTCAGGGGGTAGCAACTAATGAAAAACTGTTTTTT.

The chain combines TRBV4-3 with TRBJ1-6, with D unclear. Germline V gene sequence: CDR1 LGHNA, CDR2 YSLEER. The CDR3 length is 15 residues. V gave up 0 bases and J gave up 0 bases, with 3 bases separating them. The CDR3 here is CASSQDTSYNSPLHF. As DNA, the CDR3 is TGCGCCAGCAGCCAAGATACCTCCTATAATTCACCCCTCCACTTT.

The chain combines TRBV18 with TRBJ1-6; D remains unclear. V gave up 1 base and J gave up 9 bases, with 4 bases separating them. This CDR3 is built from 12 residues. CDR1 and CDR2 (germline): KGHSH, LQKENI. The CDR3 DNA sequence: TGTGCCAGCTCACCACGAGGTTCACCCCTCCACTTT. This gives the protein CASSPRGSPLHF.

The CDR3 DNA sequence: TGTGCCAGCAGCCCTCTCAGGGATTCACCCCTCCACTTT. Its translation: CASSPLRDSPLHF. This sequence joins TRBV3-1 (or the pseudogene TRBV3-2) and TRBJ1-6; a possible D gene is TRBD1 (5 bases). Trimming removed 4 bases at V and 8 bases at J, with 9 bases between. This CDR3 spans 13 amino acids. Germline V lookup: CDR1 LGHDT, CDR2 YNNKEL (reference sequence).

The J gene is TRBJ2-1, the V gene TRBV3-1 (or the pseudogene TRBV3-2); D gene unclear. Trimming removed 4 bases from V and 5 bases from J, with 6 bases in between. Germline lookup yields CDR1 LGHDT and CDR2 YNNKEL (reference sequence). The CDR3 contains 12 residues. In DNA, the CDR3 is TGTGCCAGCAGCCTAGCAGACAATGAGCAGTTCTTC. It yields the protein CASSLADNEQFF.

The rearrangement uses TRBV7-2 and TRBJ1-2; D perhaps matches TRBD1 (6 bases). This CDR3 region has 16 residues. Germline CDR1 and CDR2: SGHTA and FQGNSA. V was shortened by 5 bases and J by 5 bases, with 21 bases between the two germline ends. CDR3 loop: CASSTPSAGGAYGYTF. The CDR3 region has the DNA TGTGCCAGCAGCACACCTTCCGCGGGGGGCGCTTATGGCTACACCTTC.

The V and J genes are TRBV9 and TRBJ1-6; D remains ambiguous. CDR3 length: 15 amino acids. From germline, CDR1 is SGDLS and CDR2 YYNGEE. The V end lost 3 bases, the J end lost 1 base, and 8 bases lay between the germline ends. The CDR3: CASSAVDSYNSPLHF. Written as DNA, the CDR3 is TGTGCCAGCAGCGCGGTCGATTCCTATAATTCACCCCTCCACTTT. The variable domain in full, with the rest retrieved from reference TRBV9 and TRBJ1-6, is DSGVTQTPKHLITATGQRVTLRCSPRSGDLSVYWYQQSLDQGLQFLIQYYNGEERAKGNILERFSAQQFPDLHSELNLSSLELGDSALYFCASSAVDSYNSPLHFGNGTRLTVT.

This CDR3 reads CASSEATDTQYF. The CDR3 coding sequence is TGTGCCAGCAGTGAAGCGACAGATACGCAGTATTTT. The V call is TRBV2, the J call TRBJ2-3, with D unclear. The CDR3 is made up of 12 amino acids. Looked up from germline, CDR1 is SNHLY and CDR2 is FYNNEI. V was pared by 0 bases and J by 3 bases, with 1 base between.

This clone was seen just once. J is TRBJ2-7 and V is TRBV7-2; TRBD1 matches 7 bases. This CDR3 has 14 amino acids. The V and J ends lost 5 bases and 4 bases, in that order; junction bases with no gene match: 8. CDR1 and CDR2 from the germline V gene are SGHTA and FQGNSA. The CDR3 sequence: CASSRGDREYEQYF. The CDR3 DNA follows: TGTGCCAGCAGCAGAGGGGACAGAGAATACGAGCAGTACTTC. Looking up the rest from reference TRBV7-2 and TRBJ2-7 gives the full variable domain: GAGVSQSPSNKVTEKGKDVELRCDPISGHTALYWYRQSLGQGLEFLIYFQGNSAPDKSGLPSDRFSAERTGGSVSTLTIQRTQQEDSAVYLCASSRGDREYEQYFGPGTRLTVT.

V and J are TRBV19 and TRBJ2-5, with 7 positions matching TRBD2. J lost 2 bases, V lost 4 bases, and 7 bases had no gene match. Germline V gene sequence: CDR1 LNHDA, CDR2 SQIVND (reference sequence). This CDR3 has 15 residues. Here the CDR3 DNA reads TGTGCCAGTAGTAACCCATCGGGAGGACAAGAGACCCAGTACTTC. It specifies CASSNPSGGQETQYF. Combining the CDR3 with reference TRBV19 and TRBJ2-5 gives the whole variable domain DGGITQSPKYLFRKEGQNVTLSCEQNLNHDAMYWYRQDPGQGLRLIYYSQIVNDFQKGDIAEGYSVSREKKESFPLTVTSAQKNPTAFYLCASSNPSGGQETQYFGPGTRLLVL.

The chain is built from TRBV2 and TRBJ2-1; 13 bases are shared with TRBD2. The V and J ends lost 10 bases and 1 base, in that order; junction bases with no gene match: 4. The CDR3 has 15 residues. Germline-derived CDR1 and CDR2 are SNHLY and FYNNEI. The CDR3 DNA follows: TGTGCCACCACACTAGCGGGAGGGTCCTACAATGAGCAGTTCTTC. This gives the protein CATTLAGGSYNEQFF. Full variable domain (missing parts from reference TRBV2 and TRBJ2-1): EPEVTQTPSHQVTQMGQEVILRCVPISNHLYFYWYRQILGQKVEFLVSFYNNEISEKSEIFDDQFSVERPDGSNFTLKIRSTKLEDSAMYFCATTLAGGSYNEQFFGPGTRLTVL.

The gene calls are TRBV2 and TRBJ1-2; D is unclear. CDR1 SNHLY and CDR2 FYNNEI come from the germline V gene. This CDR3 region has 15 residues. V was cut by 7 bases and J by 2 bases, with 17 bases left in between. The CDR3 coding sequence is TGTGCCAGCAAGACGGACCCGGGAACCAACTATGGCTACACCTTC. Residues: CASKTDPGTNYGYTF.

This clone was detected once. Other DNA sequences of this sample code for an identical CDR3. The J gene is TRBJ1-2, the V gene TRBV30; the D is unclear. V was shortened by 0 bases and J by 5 bases, with 4 bases between the two germline ends. The CDR3 runs 11 residues. From germline, CDR1 is GTSNPN and CDR2 SVGIG (reference sequence). CDR3: CAWSVGYGYTF. CDR3 sequence (DNA): TGTGCCTGGAGTGTGGGTTATGGCTACACCTTC.

The genes are TRBV7-9 and TRBJ2-2; the D gene is possibly TRBD2 (6 bases). The V gene lost 1 base and the J gene lost 6 bases, with 15 bases spanning the gap. CDR3 length: 16 residues. Per germline, CDR1 SEHNR and CDR2 FQNEAQ (reference sequence). The CDR3 loop is CASSLDLNGGAGELFF. CDR3 nucleotides: TGTGCCAGCAGCTTAGACCTCAACGGAGGGGCCGGGGAGCTGTTTTTT.

The chain couples TRBV6-5 to TRBJ1-3; TRBD1 matches at 9 bases. Germline assignment: CDR1 MNHEY and CDR2 SVGAGI. This CDR3 spans 15 amino acids. The V segment lost 6 bases and the J segment 4 bases; nucleotides outside the gene matches: 7. The CDR3 spells CASSLNRGLGNTIYF. Here the CDR3 DNA reads TGTGCCAGCAGCCTAAACAGGGGGCTCGGAAACACCATATATTTT.

The chain links TRBV30 to TRBJ2-7; 8 bases align to TRBD2. CDR1 and CDR2 (germline): GTSNPN, SVGIG (reference sequence). Losses at the gene ends were 4 bases for V and 2 bases for J; bases not matched to a gene: 7. The CDR3 runs to 14 residues. CDR3 in amino acids: CAWNIGAGAYEQYF. The DNA of the CDR3 is TGTGCCTGGAACATAGGAGCGGGAGCCTACGAGCAGTACTTC.